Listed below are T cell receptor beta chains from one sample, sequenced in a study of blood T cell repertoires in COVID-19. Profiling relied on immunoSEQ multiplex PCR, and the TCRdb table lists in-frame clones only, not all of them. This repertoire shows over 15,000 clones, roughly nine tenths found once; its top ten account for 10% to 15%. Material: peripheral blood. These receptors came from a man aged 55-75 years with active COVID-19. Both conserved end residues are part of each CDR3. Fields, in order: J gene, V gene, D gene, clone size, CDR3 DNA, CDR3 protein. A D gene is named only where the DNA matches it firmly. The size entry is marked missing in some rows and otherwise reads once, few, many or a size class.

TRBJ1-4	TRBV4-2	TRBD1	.	TGTGCCAGCAGATTATCGTTCGGGACAGGGGACGAAAAACTGTTTTTT	CASRLSFGTGDEKLFF
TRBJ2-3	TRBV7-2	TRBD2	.	TGTGCCAGCAGCTTAAGGGGGACTAGCGGATCCGTCGAGTATTTT	CASSLRGTSGSVEYF
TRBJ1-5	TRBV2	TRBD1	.	TGTGCCAGCAGACAAGGGGGACAGGGATATCAGCCCCAGCATTTT	CASRQGGQGYQPQHF
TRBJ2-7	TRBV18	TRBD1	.	TGTGCCAGCTCACCCTCGACAGGGGGTCCCTACGAGCAGTACTTC	CASSPSTGGPYEQYF
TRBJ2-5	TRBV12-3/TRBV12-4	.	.	TGTGCCAGCAGTTTACGGGTGGAGACCCAGTACTTC	CASSLRVETQYF
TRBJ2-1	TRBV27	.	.	TGTGCCAGCAGTTTGAGTAGCGGCCACAATGAGCAGTTCTTC	CASSLSSGHNEQFF
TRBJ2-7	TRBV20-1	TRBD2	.	TGCAGTGCTAGTTTAGCGGGCCTCTACGAGCAGTACTTC	CSASLAGLYEQYF
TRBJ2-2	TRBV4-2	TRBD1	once	TGTGCCAGCAGCCCCGACAGGGGGCGGACCGGGGAGCTGTTTTTT	CASSPDRGRTGELFF
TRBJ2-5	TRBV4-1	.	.	TGCGCCAGCAGCCAAGCGCGCCAGGGCCAAGAGACCCAGTACTTC	CASSQARQGQETQYF
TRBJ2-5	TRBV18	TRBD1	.	TGTGCCAGCTCACGGGACAGAAAACAAGAGACCCAGTACTTC	CASSRDRKQETQYF
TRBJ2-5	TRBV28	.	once	TGTGCCAGCAGTTTGCTCGGAGAAAGGGGGGGGAGCCAGTACTTC	CASSLLGERGGSQYF
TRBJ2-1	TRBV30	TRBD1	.	TGTGCCTGGAGTGGCGGACAGGGTGACAATGAGCAGTTCTTC	CAWSGGQGDNEQFF
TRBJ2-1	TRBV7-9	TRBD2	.	TGTGCCGAGCGGGAGGGCCGTGGTGAGCAGTTCTTC	CAEREGRGEQFF
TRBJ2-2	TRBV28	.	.	TGTGCCAGCAGTTTATTGTCGACATCGAACACCGGGGAGCTGTTTTTT	CASSLLSTSNTGELFF
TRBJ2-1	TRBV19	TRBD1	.	TGTGCCAGTAGTATCGGGACAGGGGGCAGTGAGCAGTTCTTC	CASSIGTGGSEQFF
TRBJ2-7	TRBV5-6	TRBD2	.	TGTGCCAGCAGCCGGACTAGCGGCTACGAGCAGTACTTC	CASSRTSGYEQYF
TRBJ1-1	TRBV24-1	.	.	TGTGCCACCAGTGATCAGGGAAATCTTGAAGCTTTCTTT	CATSDQGNLEAFF
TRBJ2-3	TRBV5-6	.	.	TGTGCCAGCAGCCCGCGACTCCTCCACAGCACAGATACGCAGTATTTT	CASSPRLLHSTDTQYF
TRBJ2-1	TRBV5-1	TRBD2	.	TGCGCCAGCAGCCCTCGACAGATAGCGGGAATCTACAATGAGCAGTTCTTC	CASSPRQIAGIYNEQFF
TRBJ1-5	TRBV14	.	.	TGTGCCAGCAGCCAACAGTCAAATCAGCCCCAGCATTTT	CASSQQSNQPQHF
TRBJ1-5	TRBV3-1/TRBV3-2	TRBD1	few	TGTGCCAGCAGCCAAACAGGGGGCGGGCAGCCCCAGCATTTT	CASSQTGGGQPQHF
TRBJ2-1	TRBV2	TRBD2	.	TGTGCCAGCAGAGCCAGCGGGAGCGGGGATGAGCAGTTCTTC	CASRASGSGDEQFF
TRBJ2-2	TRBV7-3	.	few	TGTGCCAGCAGCCCCCAAAAGGGGTACGGGGAGCTGTTTTTT	CASSPQKGYGELFF
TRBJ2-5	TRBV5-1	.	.	TGCGCCAGCAAAGGAGGGGCAGAGACCCAGTACTTC	CASKGGAETQYF
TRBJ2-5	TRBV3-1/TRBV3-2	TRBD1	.	TGTGCCAGCAGCCAAGATGGGACAGGGGGAGAGACCCAGTACTTC	CASSQDGTGGETQYF
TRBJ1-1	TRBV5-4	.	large	TGTGCCAGCAGCTTGAACGGGGGGGCTTTCTTT	CASSLNGGAFF
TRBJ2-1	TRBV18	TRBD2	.	TGTGCCAGCTCACCTCCCTCTAGCGGGAGGAGGGGTGAGCAGTTCTTC	CASSPPSSGRRGEQFF
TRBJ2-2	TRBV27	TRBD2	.	TGTGCCAGCAGTTTATGGAAAGGGGGACTAGCGAACACCGGGGAGCTGTTTTTT	CASSLWKGGLANTGELFF
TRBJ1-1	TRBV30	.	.	TGTGCCTGGAGTCGTCCGAGGCCCGGGGGGACTGAAGCTTTCTTT	CAWSRPRPGGTEAFF